The next 17 T cell receptor beta chains were all read from a single sample in a study of OX40 agonist ivuxolimab in advanced cancers. Sequencing was performed with immunoSEQ multiplex PCR; in TCRdb, only in-frame clones are kept and a portion is missing. The sample shows about 150,000 clones, 90% to 95% of them seen only once. The sequencing used CD4+ or CD8+ T cells sorted from blood, collected in a trial of the OX40 agonist ivuxolimab. These receptors all stem from an adult with an advanced solid tumor such as melanoma, head and neck, liver or kidney cancer.

This sequence joins TRBV7-2 and TRBJ1-5; maybe TRBD1 (5 bases). With 5 bases removed from V and 2 bases from J, the gap between germline ends came to 16 bases. There are 16 residues in the CDR3. Per germline, CDR1 SGHTA and CDR2 FQGNSA. As DNA, the CDR3 is TGTGCCAGCAGCCCAGGAGGGGCTCGGCGCAATCAGCCCCAGCATTTT. This codes for CASSPGGARRNQPQHF.

On this clone: One junction end disagrees with the germline gene, perhaps due to a read error. The rearrangement links TRBV9 to TRBJ1-5; D remains unclear. The CDR3 totals 14 residues. Germline values: CDR1 SGDLS, CDR2 YYNGEE. The CDR3 DNA sequence: TGTGCCGGCAGCGACGGTCGTAGCGCTCAGCCCCAGCATTTT. Protein: CAGSDGRSAQPQHF.

The chain is built from TRBV4-3 and TRBJ2-1; D is unresolved. CDR1 LGHNA and CDR2 YSLEER come from the germline V gene. The CDR3 spans 14 residues. Trimming shortened V by 1 base and J by 4 bases, and 8 bases separated the two germline ends. The CDR3 region is CASSQGYVYNEQFF. CDR3 DNA sequence: TGCGCCAGCAGCCAAGGATACGTGTACAATGAGCAGTTCTTC.

The chain has TRBV7-2 and TRBJ1-5; 7 nucleotides agree with TRBD1. Germline CDR1 and CDR2: SGHTA and FQGNSA. The CDR3 extends over 15 amino acids. J gave up 9 bases and V 2 bases, and 10 bases lay outside the gene matches. CDR3 residues: CASSLRTGAGSPQHF. In nucleotides, the CDR3 is TGTGCCAGCAGCTTAAGAACAGGGGCCGGATCGCCCCAGCATTTT.

This chain connects TRBV28 to TRBJ1-5; D is possibly TRBD1 (5 bases). From germline, CDR1 is MDHEN and CDR2 SYDVKM. This CDR3 has 15 residues. V was clipped by 1 base and J by 6 bases, with 13 bases between them. The CDR3 region has the DNA TGTGCCAGCAGTTTATCCCTTGGAGGGACTCAGCCCCAGCATTTT. It is translated as CASSLSLGGTQPQHF. Variable domain in full (rest from reference TRBV28 and TRBJ1-5): DVKVTQSSRYLVKRTGEKVFLECVQDMDHENMFWYRQDPGLGLRLIYFSYDVKMKEKGDIPEGYSVSREKKERFSLILESASTNQTSMYLCASSLSLGGTQPQHFGDGTRLSIL.

The chain is built from TRBV28 and TRBJ2-7, with 10 bases aligning to TRBD1. The J segment lost 5 bases and the V segment lost 5 bases, leaving 9 bases of the junction unmatched. Germline V gene sequence: CDR1 MDHEN, CDR2 SYDVKM. The CDR3 runs 15 residues. CDR3 DNA sequence: TGTGCCAGCAGTACGAGCCCGGGACAGGGGAACGAGCAGTACTTC. The encoded protein is CASSTSPGQGNEQYF.

The V call is TRBV18, the J call TRBJ1-2; 9 bases map to TRBD1. V shed 4 bases and J 7 bases; nucleotides not matched to a gene: 10. Germline loops: CDR1 KGHSH, CDR2 LQKENI. The CDR3 has 15 amino acids. CDR3 sequence: CASSQSTGTGFGYTF. For the CDR3, the DNA is TGTGCCAGCTCACAGTCCACCGGGACAGGGTTTGGCTACACCTTC.

V is TRBV19 and J is TRBJ1-3; D remains ambiguous. Germline-derived CDR1 and CDR2 are LNHDA and SQIVND (reference sequence). The CDR3 sequence is 14 residues long. Trimming stripped 6 bases from V and 4 bases from J, with 13 bases between. The DNA for the CDR3 is TGTGCCAGTAGGTCCCCAGGTCACGGAAACACCATATATTTT. Amino acid sequence: CASRSPGHGNTIYF.

The chain has TRBV6-5 and TRBJ1-2, with D tentatively TRBD1 (6 bases). Looked up from germline, CDR1 is MNHEY and CDR2 is SVGAGI. Trimming pared 5 bases from V and 5 bases from J, leaving 18 bases between. This CDR3 spans 15 amino acids. The CDR3 reads CASSQGIPSLYGYTF. The CDR3 DNA sequence: TGTGCCAGCAGTCAGGGGATTCCATCTTTATATGGCTACACCTTC.

The chain is built from TRBV18 and TRBJ2-3; D remains unclear. V lost 2 bases and J lost 1, with 4 bases in between. Germline V CDR1 and CDR2: KGHSH, LQKENI. The CDR3 sequence is 13 residues long. This chain's CDR3 is CASSPAGTDTQYF. In nucleotides, the CDR3 is TGTGCCAGCTCACCAGCGGGCACAGATACGCAGTATTTT.

The V call is TRBV4-1, the J call TRBJ2-1; TRBD2 agrees at 15 bases. The CDR3 runs to 17 residues. Germline trimming cut 4 bases from V and 8 bases from J; bases unmatched to any gene: 9. Looked up from germline, CDR1 is MGHRA and CDR2 is YSYEKL. In DNA, the CDR3 is TGCGCCAGCAGCCGAGTTACAGGACTAGCGGGAGGGGATGAGCAGTTCTTC. Translation: CASSRVTGLAGGDEQFF.

This sequence joins TRBV7-6 and TRBJ1-2, with a weak D call TRBD1 (5 bases). This CDR3 comprises 16 residues. V lost 2 bases, J lost 0 bases, and 13 bases lay in between. CDR1 and CDR2 (germline): SGHVS, FNYEAQ. In DNA, the CDR3 is TGTGCCAGCAGCTTAAGAACTGACAGTCCTAACTATGGCTACACCTTC. Translating gives CASSLRTDSPNYGYTF.

The rearrangement joins TRBV6-5 to TRBJ1-2, with 8 nucleotides matching TRBD1. The CDR3 is 16 amino acids. V lost 4 bases to trimming and J lost 4 bases; unmatched junction nucleotides: 11. CDR1 and CDR2 (germline): MNHEY, SVGAGI. The CDR3 DNA is TGTGCCAGCAGTTCTTATTACAGGGGGAGCGGCTATGGCTACACCTTC. Residues: CASSSYYRGSGYGYTF.

The V call is TRBV6-1, the J call TRBJ1-5; no clear D gene. CDR1 is MNHNS, CDR2 SASEGT, per germline. The V gene lost 6 bases and the J gene lost 2 bases, with 14 bases spanning the gap. CDR3 size: 15 residues. The CDR3 spells CASREGGRGNQPQHF. The CDR3 nucleotides are TGTGCCAGCAGGGAGGGAGGAAGGGGCAATCAGCCCCAGCATTTT.

This chain joins TRBV19 and TRBJ1-4; 9 nucleotides agree with TRBD1. In germline, CDR1 is LNHDA, CDR2 SQIVND (reference sequence). The V gene end was trimmed by 5 bases and the J gene end by 8 bases; junction bases not matched to a gene: 3. The CDR3 has 13 residues. CDR3 amino acids: CASSGQGREKLFF. As DNA, the CDR3 is TGTGCCAGTAGTGGACAGGGGCGCGAAAAACTGTTTTTT.

As DNA, the CDR3 is TGTGCCAGCAGCTCCTCACTAGGGGCCAACGTCCTGACTTTC. Its translation: CASSSSLGANVLTF. The chain combines TRBV7-9 with TRBJ2-6; no firm D call. Trimming cost V 4 bases and J 4 bases, with 8 bases left between them. The CDR3 totals 14 residues. Germline-derived CDR1 and CDR2 are SEHNR and FQNEAQ (reference sequence).

V usage is TRBV21-1 and J usage is TRBJ1-2. TRBV21-1 corresponds to a pseudogene. The CDR3 is made up of 18 amino acids. The CDR3: CASSKAGMGGASNYGYTF. The CDR3, as DNA: TGTGCCAGCAGCAAAGCGGGGATGGGGGGCGCATCTAACTATGGCTACACCTTC.